This T cell receptor beta chain was recorded in a study of cytomegalovirus exposure and HLA in healthy donors (dated by TCRdb to the late 2010s). Looking at the study overall: An earlier analysis of approximately 600 of the donors reported 250 to 300 Gb of sequence data and some 120 million unique TCR beta sequences from 190 million or so T cells. In the later analysis, no new phenotypic data were used to find candidate immune exposures; instead, reliance was placed on TCR beta sequences and their occurrence across donors. To study patterns of TCR occurrence, a later analysis re-analyzed previously published TCR beta repertoires from around 660 donors and added high-resolution HLA genotyping. Of the roughly 410 genotyped donors, 80% to 90% were placed in the genetic ancestry cluster associated with self-reported Caucasian donors. Both class I and class II loci were covered by HLA typing, at four-digit resolution. About 310 gigabases of sequencing data and around 87 million unique TCR sequences were included in an early release covering about 600 HLA-typed donors. The T cell repertoires of under 700 subjects were profiled by immunosequencing and related to cytomegalovirus serostatus. Typing coverage differed by locus: A, B, C, DRB1 and DQB1 were typed in about 620-630 donors, DQA1 in 500 to 550, DPA1 in around 610, and DPB1 in 400 to 490. An earlier analysis of 500 to 650 of the donors applied high-throughput TCR beta sequencing to assess whether each TCR beta V gene segment acted as functional or pseudogenic. Genome-wide SNP genotypes for about 65% of the 666 donors were used in a later genetic analysis, which treated that subset as a discovery cohort. A separate validation cohort of about 110 different subjects was used in addition to the roughly 700-subject first cohort. Donor age, sex, ethnicity and CMV serostatus were compiled together with the repertoire data. Every discovery cohort repertoire had been produced on one sequencing platform. Four or five DR-DQ haplotypes were treated as single units for association and clustering because of strong linkage in the cohort. The study combined high-throughput TCR immunosequencing, statistical association of individual TCRs with disease status, and machine learning to predict cytomegalovirus infection status. The aim of the study was to test whether cataloging public T cell receptors could identify signatures of past pathogen exposure. Across approximately 420 genotyped donors of the cohort, an average of about 250,000 unique TCR beta nucleotide sequences per donor were sequenced, and approximately 19% of those sequences were non-productive. What the work shows at the level of the full study, not this receptor alone: Correlated functional status among segregating V segments might be attributable to linkage disequilibrium, but an unknown experimental factor could not be ruled out. According to a later genetic analysis, donors in an Asian-associated ancestry cluster had fewer N-insertions in productive TCRs than the roughly 700-donor mean. Specific HLA alleles were associated with roughly 17,000 TCR beta sequences at a false discovery rate of 0.05 in a later analysis. Cytomegalovirus status was reported to be diagnosed by the classifier with high specificity and sensitivity in both the original and validation cohorts. In an earlier analysis of around 600 of the donors, most TCR beta V segments appeared in productive rearrangements about 87% or about 30% of the time, broadly matching IMGT annotations. The study gave a list of over 150 TCR beta chains associated with cytomegalovirus. When HLA alleles, especially DR and DQ, strongly co-occurred, attributing TCR associations to individual alleles was difficult. In a later analysis, most CMV-associated TCR beta chains were found to appear HLA-restricted, with HLA associations seemingly driven largely by CMV exposure. Several of the top co-occurrence clusters appeared to be linked to parvovirus B19, influenza, CMV and Epstein-Barr virus, according to a later analysis. A later genetic analysis associated a missense DCLRE1C variant with V-gene and J-gene trimming of TCR beta chains, and an independent cohort replicated the association. The only immune exposure information available for the cohort was CMV serostatus. A cluster of highly shared sequence variants was judged likely to represent a technical artifact of the sequencing pipeline. The cohort was sequenced for TCR beta chains only, and without alpha or paired-chain data the features that could be detected were limited. Presence/absence analyses assumed roughly uniform sequencing depth across donors, an assumption that may not hold. Because HLA typing was unavailable for some donors at each locus, only the typed subset was used in association tests. Because counts were too low, seventeen rarely observed V segments, including chromosome 9 orphons, were left out of the earlier analysis of over 550 of the donors. A few of the identified cytomegalovirus-associated TCR beta chains were confirmed in vitro to be specific for cytomegalovirus antigens. Most TCR sequences were observed very rarely across donors, whereas some public TCRs were present in many individuals. A further reported finding was that TCR beta sequences accurately predicted the HLA-A and HLA-B alleles for most subjects in the first cohort. It was suggested by the authors that the approach could potentially be generalized to other disease states and immunological phenotypes. In a later analysis, HLA-associated TCR beta chains were found to be more clonally expanded and to have lower generation probabilities than equally common non-associated chains. According to a later analysis, TCR association rates differed among HLA loci, with DRB1 alleles showing the most associated TCRs and HLA-C alleles showing the fewest.

Regarding this clone: It lacks a known antigen. The record has no base qualities; no much larger clone is one base away.

The cohort consisted of some 730 healthy bone marrow donors. All cohort members were sampled while nominally healthy, although unrecorded immune exposures were likely present. The donor was CMV seropositive and was included in the group of 250 to 300 seropositive cohort members. Each donor provided a peripheral blood sample, and peripheral blood mononuclear cells were used for TCR beta sequencing. Genomic DNA was extracted from the blood cell samples with the Qiagen DNeasy Blood Extraction Kit. Library creation used the immunoSEQ multiplex PCR assay. For the multiplex PCR, a mixture combining 60 forward primers for TCR Vbeta segments and 13 reverse primers for TCR Jbeta segments was used. The CDR3 region of rearranged TCR beta genes was amplified from genomic DNA by a multiplex PCR assay. The amplified TCR beta libraries were sequenced on the Illumina HiSeq System as 87-base-pair reads. As for the authors' bioinformatics: In a later analysis, tens of millions of unique TCR beta chains were counted across the 500 to 850 repertoires, and approximately 11 million of these chains were shared by at least two donors. To remove PCR and sequencing errors, raw reads were error-corrected and collapsed into unique sequences using a nearest-neighbor algorithm that merged closely related sequences. CDR3 sequences were aligned to IMGT reference sequences to assign V, D and J gene segments. For a sequence to be retained, a match of at least six nucleotides to both a V gene segment and a J gene segment was required. A rearrangement was called productive if the CDR3 had no stop codons and remained in frame with V and J, and every other rearrangement was called non-productive. CDR3 was defined by IMGT convention, running from the second conserved V-encoded cysteine to the conserved J-encoded phenylalanine. The earlier analysis of some 600 of the donors excluded sequences that lacked an unambiguous match to a single V gene segment. An earlier analysis of several hundred of the donors called V segments functional above 56.7% productive rearrangements and segregating when the between-donor standard deviation exceeded 5%. A statistical classification framework was built for diagnosing cytomegalovirus status from the catalog of TCR beta chain sequences. A later analysis assigned V and J genes by comparing TCR nucleotide sequences with IMGT/GENE-DB human TR gene sequences. In a later analysis, CDR3 sequences and most-parsimonious VDJ recombination scenarios were assigned using the TCRdist pipeline. In a later analysis, each TCR beta chain was defined by its CDR3 amino acid sequence together with its V-gene family, and reads without a unique V-gene family were excluded. As a way to deal with suspected cross-contamination and a sequencing artifact, a later analysis dropped nearly 600 nucleotide sequences that were highly shared and had low generation probability. For each public chain, a later analysis derived a clonal expansion index from normalized ranks of inferred template counts within each repertoire. In a later analysis, generation probabilities were computed with a VDJ recombination model fitted to out-of-frame rearrangements, and the resulting probabilities were checked against IGoR. In a later analysis, hypergeometric tests were used to score TCR-TCR, TCR-HLA and TCR-CMV co-occurrence, with a repertoire-size bias correction applied to TCR pairs. False discovery rates were estimated in a later analysis by permuting HLA or CMV assignments 20 times. In a later analysis, co-occurring TCRs were grouped using DBSCAN, with TCRdist sequence similarity added in when clustering inside HLA-allele-positive subsets. For co-occurrence clustering, repertoires with fewer than 30,000 or more than 120,000 public chains were excluded, along with roughly 5 repertoires with anomalous nucleotide sharing. This immuneACCESS table, as held by TCRdb, lists in-frame sequences with V and J called but not all clones. Of the missing ones, under half trace to an unresolved V gene in checked studies; the others have no known cause. V and J calls and clone size follow that table, whereas D and trimming were derived from the DNA. Here the sample has about 240,000 clones; 80% to 85% occur a single time. Jointly, the top ten make up about 7.5% of the sample.

The sample consisted of PBMCs. This receptor was obtained from an older woman in good health and CMV-seropositive.

The nucleotide sequence is given as TGTGCCAGCAGCTCCCGAAGCGTTCTCTCCTACGAGCAGTACTTC. Translated, it gives CASSSRSVLSYEQYF. Recombination joined TRBV5-4 with TRBJ2-5; the D gene remains uncertain. The DNA end is a closer match to TRBJ2-7, so the J assignment may be wrong. The CDR3 has 15 amino acids, counting the end cysteine and phenylalanine. Of all the DNA, just the CDR3 is kept, 45 bases in frame from base 1. From a lookup of the germline V gene (reference sequence), CDR1 and CDR2 are SGHNT and YYREEE.